The 25 T cell receptor beta chains below were found in one sample sequenced in a study of T cells after yellow fever vaccination. TCRdb redid the calling of the 5' RACE reads with MiXCR, one entry per CDR3 protein. The profile covers some 150,000 distinct CDR3 sequences, with more than 9.5% appearing a single time and 36% taken by the ten largest. The sequencing used CD8+ T cells sorted from PBMCs, collected 15 days after the yellow fever booster vaccination. These receptor sequences come from a young man who received the YFV17D yellow fever vaccine.

This clonotype was detected ten times or more. CDR3 sequence reads: CASSSQTGTNTGELFF. The CDR3 DNA reads as TGTGCCAGCAGCTCCCAGACAGGGACGAACACCGGGGAGCTGTTTTTT. This rearrangement joins TRBV7-3 to TRBJ2-2, with 7 bases lining up with TRBD1. CDR3 length: 16 amino acids. From germline, CDR1 is SGHTA and CDR2 FQGTGA. V gave up 4 bases and J gave up 0 bases; unmatched junction bases: 5.

The genes are TRBV4-2 and TRBJ2-3; D may be TRBD2 (7 bases). Germline lookup yields CDR1 LGHNA and CDR2 YNFKEQ. The CDR3 totals 17 residues. Deletions cut 4 bases from V and 0 bases from J, with 17 bases between. The CDR3 region has the DNA TGTGCCAGCAGCCTTTTCGGGGGGCGGGGGAGCACAGATACGCAGTATTTT. Protein product: CASSLFGGRGSTDTQYF.

This clonotype was detected many times. The chain links TRBV12-3 or TRBV12-4 to TRBJ1-2; D not certain. The V end lost 8 bases, the J end lost 10 bases, and 11 bases lay between the germline ends. The CDR3 is 10 amino acids. CDR3 region: CASGPIPYTF. The CDR3 bases are TGTGCCAGCGGTCCGATTCCCTACACCTTC.

This clonotype was seen a few times. V and J are TRBV12-3 or TRBV12-4 and TRBJ2-7, with D tentatively TRBD1 (5 bases). The CDR3 length is 13 residues. V was pared by 3 bases and J by 5 bases, with 11 bases between. This CDR3 is CASSFAGLNEQYF. The CDR3 nucleotides are TGTGCCAGCAGTTTCGCAGGGTTAAACGAGCAGTACTTC.

The rearrangement uses TRBV11-1 and TRBJ2-1, with D maybe TRBD2 (5 bases). V was shortened by 5 bases and J by 9 bases, with 20 bases between the two germline ends. The CDR3 contains 15 residues. CDR1 and CDR2 (germline): SGHAT, FQDESV (reference sequence). The CDR3 bases are TGTGCCAGCAGCGCGAACCGGGAAAAAGTGCGTGAGCAGTTCTTC. This codes for CASSANREKVREQFF.

This clonotype was detected ten times or more. The V call is TRBV10-3, the J call TRBJ2-3; TRBD2 matches at 9 bases. This CDR3 contains 16 residues. After removal of 0 bases from V and 5 bases from J, the junction contained 6 bases not matched to a gene. CDR1 ENHRY and CDR2 SYGVKD come from the germline V gene. The CDR3 here is CAISESIAGEIDTQYF. The CDR3 bases are TGTGCCATCAGTGAGTCGATAGCGGGGGAAATAGATACGCAGTATTTT.

The rearrangement joins TRBV5-6 to TRBJ1-2; D not certain. Trimming cost V 4 bases and J 8 bases, with 18 bases left between them. In germline, CDR1 is SGHDT, CDR2 YYEEEE. The CDR3 length is 14 residues. CDR3 amino acids: CASSPGGLRHGYTF. The CDR3 bases are TGTGCCAGCAGCCCTGGAGGTCTCAGGCACGGCTACACCTTC. The whole variable domain, remainder taken from reference TRBV5-6 and TRBJ1-2, is DAGVTQSPTHLIKTRGQQVTLRCSPKSGHDTVSWYQQALGQGPQFIFQYYEEEERQRGNFPDRFSGHQFPNYSSELNVNALLLGDSALYLCASSPGGLRHGYTFGSGTRLTVV.

This clonotype has a count of ten or more. This chain links TRBV7-9 with TRBJ2-3; possibly TRBD2 for D (5 bases). CDR1 and CDR2 from the germline V gene are SEHNR and FQNEAQ (reference sequence). The CDR3 runs to 14 residues. Trimming removed 7 bases at V and 0 bases at J, with 11 bases between. CDR3 nucleotide sequence: TGTGCCAGCATCGGGGTGCTAAGCACAGATACGCAGTATTTT. It codes for CASIGVLSTDTQYF.

There are many counts of this clonotype. The V call is TRBV5-6, the J call TRBJ2-7; tentative D call: TRBD1 (6 bases). Trimming took off 0 bases at V and 4 bases at J, with 8 bases between the two ends. Germline V gene sequence: CDR1 SGHDT, CDR2 YYEEEE. The CDR3 is 13 residues long. The CDR3 loop reads CASSLGGQYEQYF. DNA of the CDR3: TGTGCCAGCAGCTTGGGGGGGCAGTACGAGCAGTACTTC.

This clonotype has just a few counts. The CDR3 loop reads CASSYSGQGTYEQYV. CDR3 in DNA: TGTGCCAGCAGTTACTCGGGACAGGGAACCTACGAGCAGTACGTC. V is TRBV6-2 or TRBV6-3 and J is TRBJ2-7; 9 bases agree with TRBD1. The CDR3 is 15 amino acids. Germline CDR1 reads MNHEY; CDR2 reads SVGEGT. J gave up 2 bases and V 0 bases, and 2 bases lay outside the gene matches.

The J gene is TRBJ2-3, the V gene TRBV7-8; the D is unclear. The CDR3 runs to 11 residues. Germline assignment: CDR1 SGHVS and CDR2 FQNEAQ. The germline V and J ends were trimmed by 5 bases and 6 bases, with 6 bases remaining between them. In DNA, the CDR3 is TGTGCCAGCAGCCGTTGGGATACGCAGTATTTT. Protein product: CASSRWDTQYF. Using reference TRBV7-8 and TRBJ2-3 for the parts outside the CDR3, the full variable domain is GAGVSQSPRYKVAKRGQDVALRCDPISGHVSLFWYQQALGQGPEFLTYFQNEAQLDKSGLPSDRFFAERPEGSVSTLKIQRTQQEDSAVYLCASSRWDTQYFGPGTRLTVL.

The gene calls are TRBV6-5 and TRBJ2-1, with D perhaps matching TRBD2 (6 bases). The CDR3 is 16 residues long. The germline CDR1 and CDR2 sequences are MNHEY and SVGAGI. Trimming pared 5 bases from V and 0 bases from J, leaving 14 bases between. The CDR3 DNA reads TGTGCCAGCAGTCGCCCGTTCGGGAGCTCCTACAATGAGCAGTTCTTC. As protein: CASSRPFGSSYNEQFF.

The rearrangement uses TRBV18 and TRBJ2-7, with 7 bases identical to TRBD1. The CDR3 totals 14 residues. Looked up from germline, CDR1 is KGHSH and CDR2 is LQKENI. V shed 3 bases, J shed 4 bases, and the junction held 6 bases outside the gene matches. The CDR3 DNA is TGTGCCAGCTCACCCGGACAGGTGGGTTACGAGCAGTACGTC. It translates to CASSPGQVGYEQYV.

The gene calls are TRBV10-3 and TRBJ1-2; no firm D call. The germline CDR1 and CDR2 sequences are ENHRY and SYGVKD. There are 15 residues in the CDR3. V was cut by 3 bases and J by 2 bases, with 13 bases left in between. CDR3 in amino acids: CAISEPGIPNYGYTF. DNA for the CDR3: TGTGCCATCAGTGAACCCGGGATCCCGAACTATGGCTACACCTTC.

The V and J genes are TRBV9 and TRBJ1-2; the D is unclear. CDR1 SGDLS and CDR2 YYNGEE come from the germline V gene. Trimming removed 4 bases at V and 4 bases at J, with 17 bases between. The CDR3 is 15 amino acids. CDR3 coding DNA: TGTGCCAGCAGCAGAGTCCCGGACGGCCTCTATGGCTACACCTTC. It translates to CASSRVPDGLYGYTF.

V is TRBV6-1 and J is TRBJ1-3; D is possibly TRBD1 (5 bases). The V gene lost 3 bases and the J gene lost 3 bases, with 12 bases spanning the gap. The CDR3 extends over 15 amino acids. CDR1 MNHNS and CDR2 SASEGT come from the germline V gene. CDR3 residues: CASSERGASGNTIYF. CDR3 nucleotide sequence: TGTGCCAGCAGTGAGAGGGGCGCAAGTGGAAACACCATATATTTT.

The genes are TRBV6-5 and TRBJ2-5; 9 positions agree with TRBD1. Germline CDR1 and CDR2: MNHEY and SVGAGI. This CDR3 contains 16 residues. V lost 0 bases and J lost 3; bases outside the gene matches: 5. Here the CDR3 DNA reads TGTGCCAGCAGTTACTCGATAGGGACAGGGAAAGAGACCCAGTACTTC. It encodes CASSYSIGTGKETQYF.

The V call is TRBV4-1, the J call TRBJ1-1; D is unclear. Looked up from germline, CDR1 is MGHRA and CDR2 is YSYEKL. V shed 0 bases and J shed 0 bases, with 11 bases lying between them. This CDR3 contains 16 residues. This CDR3 reads CASSQEGLSMNTEAFF. The CDR3 bases are TGCGCCAGCAGCCAAGAGGGCCTATCCATGAACACTGAAGCTTTCTTT.

The V call is TRBV27, the J call TRBJ2-1, with D perhaps given as TRBD1 or TRBD2 (5 bases each). CDR1 MNHEY and CDR2 SMNVEV come from the germline V gene (reference sequence). The germline V and J ends were trimmed by 3 bases and 14 bases, with 17 bases remaining between them. The length of the CDR3 is 13 residues. CDR3: CASSFHPEGRKFF. CDR3 in DNA: TGTGCCAGCAGTTTCCACCCCGAGGGGAGAAAGTTCTTC.

This clonotype was picked up a small number of times. The chain uses TRBV29-1 and TRBJ2-3; possibly TRBD2 for D (6 bases). Trimming left V 8 bases short and J 3 bases short, with 9 bases between. Germline V lookup: CDR1 SQVTM, CDR2 ANQGSEA. This CDR3 region has 11 residues. In nucleotides, the CDR3 is TGCAGCTTAGGGACTACAGATACGCAGTATTTT. It codes for CSLGTTDTQYF.

The V call is TRBV29-1, the J call TRBJ2-3; D may be TRBD1 or TRBD2 (5 bases each). CDR1 and CDR2 from the germline V gene are SQVTM and ANQGSEA. Trimming removed 0 bases at V and 0 bases at J, with 10 bases between. There are 15 residues in the CDR3. CDR3: CSVEEGRVSTDTQYF. DNA of the CDR3: TGCAGCGTTGAAGAGGGGCGGGTTAGCACAGATACGCAGTATTTT.

The V gene is TRBV5-1, the J gene TRBJ1-5; 7 bases fit TRBD1. Trimming removed 1 base from V and 4 bases from J; junction bases left unmatched: 8. The CDR3 sequence is 16 residues long. Germline lookup yields CDR1 SGHRS and CDR2 YFSETQ. The CDR3 nucleotides are TGCGCCAGCAGCTTGTATCCCGGCAGGGGGAATCAGCCCCAGCATTTT. Its translation: CASSLYPGRGNQPQHF.

The chain links TRBV20-1 to TRBJ2-7; no clear D. The CDR3 runs 13 residues. Between the trimmed V and J ends, which lost 0 bases and 0 bases, there was a span of 6 bases. Germline V CDR1 and CDR2: DFQATT, SNEGSKA (reference sequence). CDR3 loop: CSARDLTSYEQYF. The CDR3 nucleotides read TGCAGTGCTAGAGATTTGACCTCCTACGAGCAGTACTTC.

The chain recombines TRBV4-1 with TRBJ2-3; D ambiguous. From germline, CDR1 is MGHRA and CDR2 YSYEKL. The V and J ends lost 1 base and 2 bases respectively, with 10 bases between them. CDR3 length equals 15 residues. CDR3 sequence reads: CASSQVSLYTDTQYF. The CDR3 DNA reads TGCGCCAGCAGCCAAGTGTCACTATACACAGATACGCAGTATTTT.

Only a few counts were recorded for this clonotype. The chain carries TRBV6-6 and TRBJ1-1; 8 nucleotides match TRBD1. J was trimmed by 4 bases and V by 6 bases; bases with no gene match: 10. The CDR3 contains 15 residues. The germline V gene encodes CDR1 MNHNY and CDR2 SVGAGI (reference sequence). CDR3 sequence reads: CASSDFRDRLTEAFF. The DNA for the CDR3 is TGTGCCAGCAGCGATTTTAGGGACAGGCTCACTGAAGCTTTCTTT.